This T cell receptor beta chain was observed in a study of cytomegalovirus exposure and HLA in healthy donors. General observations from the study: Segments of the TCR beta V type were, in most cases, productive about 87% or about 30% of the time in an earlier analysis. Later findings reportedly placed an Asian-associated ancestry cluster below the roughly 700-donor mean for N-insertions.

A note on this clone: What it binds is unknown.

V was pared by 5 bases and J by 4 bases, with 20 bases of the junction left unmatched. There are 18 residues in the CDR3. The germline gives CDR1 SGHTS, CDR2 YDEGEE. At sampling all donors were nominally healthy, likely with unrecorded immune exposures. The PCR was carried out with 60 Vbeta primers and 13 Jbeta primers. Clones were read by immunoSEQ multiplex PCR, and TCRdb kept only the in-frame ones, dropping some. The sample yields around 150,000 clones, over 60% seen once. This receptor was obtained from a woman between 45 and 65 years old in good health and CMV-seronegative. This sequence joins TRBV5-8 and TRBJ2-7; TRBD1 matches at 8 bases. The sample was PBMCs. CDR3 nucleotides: TGTGCCAGCAGACCGTATTGGACAGGGTGGGGCCCTAAGTACGAGCAGTACTTC. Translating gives CASRPYWTGWGPKYEQYF.